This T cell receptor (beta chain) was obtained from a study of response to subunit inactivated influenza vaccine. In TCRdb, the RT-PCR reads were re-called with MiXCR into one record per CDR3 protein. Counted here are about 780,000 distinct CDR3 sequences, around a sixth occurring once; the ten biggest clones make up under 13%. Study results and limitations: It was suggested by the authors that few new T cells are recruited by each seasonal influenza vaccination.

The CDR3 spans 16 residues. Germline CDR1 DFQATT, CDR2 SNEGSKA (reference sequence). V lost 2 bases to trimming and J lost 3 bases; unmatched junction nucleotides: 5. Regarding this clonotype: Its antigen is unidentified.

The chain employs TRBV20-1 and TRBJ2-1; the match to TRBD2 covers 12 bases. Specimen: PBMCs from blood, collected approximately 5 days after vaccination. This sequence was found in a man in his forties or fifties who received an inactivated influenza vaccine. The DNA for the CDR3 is TGCAGTGCTAGACCGACTAGCGGGGGCTACTACAATGAGCAGTTCTTC. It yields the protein CSARPTSGGYYNEQFF.